One T cell receptor (beta chain) is described in this entry. The target antigen is unknown. The sample comes from a study of cytomegalovirus exposure and HLA in healthy donors. Study-wide background: Prior work identified under 130 million unique TCR beta sequences in 150 million to 200 million T cells. Regarding the study as a whole: About 87% or about 30% of the time was how often most TCR beta V segments were productive, according to an earlier analysis. The investigators catalogued 150 to 200 TCR beta chains as cytomegalovirus-associated.

Both 60 Vbeta primers and 13 Jbeta primers went into the PCR. Original analysis: An analysis performed later counted 72 million or so unique TCR beta chains (roughly 9.9 million of them shared). Profiling relied on immunoSEQ multiplex PCR, and the TCRdb table lists in-frame clones only, not all of them. For V, J and clone size, that table is used; D and trimming come from the DNA. The profile shows approximately 150,000 clones, around 77% of them singletons. CDR1 and CDR2 from the germline V gene are MNHEY and SVGAGI. V was pared by 4 bases and J by 5 bases, with 9 bases between. There are 12 residues in the CDR3.

J is TRBJ2-7 and V is TRBV6-5; a possible D gene is TRBD1 (6 bases). Material for sequencing was PBMCs. The sequence came from a man aged 25 to 40 in good health and CMV-seropositive. This chain's CDR3 is CASSSPGDEQYF. CDR3 in DNA: TGTGCCAGCAGTTCTCCAGGGGACGAGCAGTACTTC.